The TCR beta chain under discussion was sequenced for a study of EBV T-cell therapy then PD-1 blockade in nasopharyngeal carcinoma. Treatment meaning: AdE1-LMPpoly-expanded autologous EBV-specific T-cell therapy followed by anti-PD-1 nivolumab. Assay: immunoSEQ multiplex PCR; the TCRdb copy retains only in-frame clones and omits some. The top ten clones hold around 32% of a sample with about 14,000 clones, around four fifths of them seen once. V gave up 5 bases and J gave up 5 bases; unmatched junction bases: 12. Germline-derived CDR1 and CDR2 are SGHTA and FQGNSA. This CDR3 spans 17 amino acids. As to this clone: As yet, its antigen is unknown.

This sequence was found in a man aged 35 to 55 with nasopharyngeal carcinoma. The chain employs TRBV7-2 and TRBJ2-3, with 11 positions matching TRBD1. The starting material was CD8+ T cells from blood, obtained at approximately day 100 from a patient whose treatment included autologous EBV-specific T cells and nivolumab. The CDR3: CASSTIPGQGERDTQYF. Here the CDR3 DNA reads TGTGCCAGCAGCACAATCCCGGGACAGGGGGAGAGAGATACGCAGTATTTT.